Each of the 2 T cell receptor beta chains below was sequenced from the same sample in a study of identifying expanded T cells in peripheral blood. The assay was immunoSEQ multiplex PCR, and TCRdb's table has in-frame clones only and misses some. The sample yields about 90,000 clones, about 88% seen once. Sequenced material: blood. These receptors all come from a person aged 18-70 years in good health.

This rearrangement joins TRBV30 to TRBJ1-1; 9 nucleotides match TRBD1. Germline V lookup: CDR1 GTSNPN, CDR2 SVGIG (reference sequence). J was trimmed by 11 bases and V by 3 bases; bases with no gene match: 16. CDR3 size: 15 residues. CDR3 bases: TGTGCCTGGAGGGTGCCGGGACAGGGCTTGACTGGGGCTTTCTTT. Protein: CAWRVPGQGLTGAFF.

The chain recombines TRBV5-1 with TRBJ2-6; D is unclear. The CDR3 is 17 residues long. Per the germline V gene, CDR1 is SGHRS and CDR2 is YFSETQ. Deletions cut 0 bases from V and 3 bases from J, with 13 bases between. In nucleotides, the CDR3 is TGCGCCAGCAGCTTGGCCACGATGGGCTATGGGGCCAACGTCCTGACTTTC. This encodes CASSLATMGYGANVLTF.